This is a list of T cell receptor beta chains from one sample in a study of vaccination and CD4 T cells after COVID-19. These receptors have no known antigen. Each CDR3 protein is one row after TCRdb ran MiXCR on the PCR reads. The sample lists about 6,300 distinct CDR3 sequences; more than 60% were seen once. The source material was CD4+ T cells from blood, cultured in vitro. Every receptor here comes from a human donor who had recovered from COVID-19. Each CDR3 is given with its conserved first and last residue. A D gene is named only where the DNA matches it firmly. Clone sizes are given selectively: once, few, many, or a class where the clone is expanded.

cdr3_aa: CSAGYVDTQYF
cdr3_nt: TGCAGTGCCGGTTATGTCGATACGCAGTATTTT
v_call: TRBV20-1
cdr3_length: 11
d_call: -
j_call: TRBJ2-3
clone_size: -

cdr3_aa: CASSPGQGRGTEAFF
cdr3_nt: TGTGCCAGCAGCCCAGGACAGGGACGGGGCACTGAAGCTTTCTTT
v_call: TRBV11-3
cdr3_length: 15
d_call: TRBD1
j_call: TRBJ1-1
clone_size: -

cdr3_aa: CASSPGDREYGYTF
cdr3_nt: TGTGCCAGCAGCCCGGGGGACAGGGAGTATGGCTACACCTTC
v_call: TRBV7-2
cdr3_length: 14
d_call: TRBD1
j_call: TRBJ1-2
clone_size: few

cdr3_aa: CASSDRTGTDTQYF
cdr3_nt: TGCGCCAGCAGTGACAGGACAGGGACAGATACGCAGTATTTT
v_call: TRBV10-1
cdr3_length: 14
d_call: TRBD1
j_call: TRBJ2-3
clone_size: -

cdr3_aa: CASSQRQGERGSSYEQYF
cdr3_nt: TGTGCCAGCAGCCAGCGTCAGGGTGAGCGGGGGTCATCCTACGAGCAGTACTTC
v_call: TRBV4-2
cdr3_length: 18
d_call: TRBD2
j_call: TRBJ2-7
clone_size: -

cdr3_aa: CATSDSVTGTPGELFF
cdr3_nt: TGTGCCACCAGTGATTCCGTGACAGGGACTCCCGGGGAGCTGTTTTTT
v_call: TRBV24-1
cdr3_length: 16
d_call: -
j_call: TRBJ2-2
clone_size: -

cdr3_aa: CASSEGSIDNQPQHF
cdr3_nt: TGTGCCAGCAGTGAAGGGTCGATAGATAATCAGCCCCAGCATTTT
v_call: TRBV6-1
cdr3_length: 15
d_call: -
j_call: TRBJ1-5
clone_size: -

cdr3_aa: CASANPGSYEQYF
cdr3_nt: TGTGCCAGCGCCAATCCTGGGTCCTACGAGCAGTACTTC
v_call: TRBV6-1
cdr3_length: 13
d_call: -
j_call: TRBJ2-7
clone_size: -

cdr3_aa: CASSLRLETDTQYF
cdr3_nt: TGTGCCAGCAGCTTAAGGCTGGAAACAGATACGCAGTATTTT
v_call: TRBV7-9
cdr3_length: 14
d_call: -
j_call: TRBJ2-3
clone_size: -

cdr3_aa: CASSYPIPLLAPGQETQYF
cdr3_nt: TGTGCCAGCAGTTACCCGATACCTCTACTAGCGCCGGGACAAGAGACCCAGTACTTC
v_call: TRBV6-2/TRBV6-3
cdr3_length: 19
d_call: TRBD2
j_call: TRBJ2-5
clone_size: once

cdr3_aa: CATESGQGSGPQYF
cdr3_nt: TGTGCCACCGAATCCGGACAGGGTTCGGGGCCCCAGTACTTC
v_call: TRBV24-1
cdr3_length: 14
d_call: TRBD1
j_call: TRBJ2-5
clone_size: few

cdr3_aa: CSARVAGGPYNEQFF
cdr3_nt: TGCAGTGCTAGGGTAGCGGGAGGGCCCTACAATGAGCAGTTCTTC
v_call: TRBV20-1
cdr3_length: 15
d_call: TRBD2
j_call: TRBJ2-1
clone_size: -

cdr3_aa: CASSEWGAETNYGYTF
cdr3_nt: TGTGCCAGCAGTGAATGGGGCGCAGAGACGAACTATGGCTACACCTTC
v_call: TRBV25-1
cdr3_length: 16
d_call: -
j_call: TRBJ1-2
clone_size: -

cdr3_aa: CSARDPLLAGYQPQHF
cdr3_nt: TGCAGTGCTAGAGATCCGCTGCTCGCTGGATATCAGCCCCAGCATTTT
v_call: TRBV20-1
cdr3_length: 16
d_call: -
j_call: TRBJ1-5
clone_size: -

cdr3_aa: CASSSAGTVFGWYF
cdr3_nt: TGTGCCAGCAGTTCAGCGGGAACGGTTTTTGGGTGGTATTTT
v_call: TRBV28
cdr3_length: 14
d_call: TRBD2
j_call: TRBJ2-3
clone_size: few

cdr3_aa: CASSLMGGHTDTQYF
cdr3_nt: TGTGCCAGCAGCCTAATGGGCGGGCACACAGATACGCAGTATTTT
v_call: TRBV7-9
cdr3_length: 15
d_call: -
j_call: TRBJ2-3
clone_size: -

cdr3_aa: CASSRFYRSTYEQYF
cdr3_nt: TGCGCCAGCAGCCGTTTTTACAGGTCTACCTACGAGCAGTACTTC
v_call: TRBV4-1
cdr3_length: 15
d_call: -
j_call: TRBJ2-7
clone_size: once

cdr3_aa: CAISDDRSSGSYGYTF
cdr3_nt: TGTGCCATCAGCGACGACCGGTCTTCGGGCTCCTATGGCTACACCTTC
v_call: TRBV10-3
cdr3_length: 16
d_call: -
j_call: TRBJ1-2
clone_size: -

cdr3_aa: CATSRDPLQPQHF
cdr3_nt: TGTGCCACCAGCAGGGATCCCCTACAGCCCCAGCATTTT
v_call: TRBV15
cdr3_length: 13
d_call: -
j_call: TRBJ1-5
clone_size: once

cdr3_aa: CATSENRDRTGADTQYF
cdr3_nt: TGTGCCACCAGTGAGAACAGGGACCGGACGGGGGCAGATACGCAGTATTTT
v_call: TRBV24-1
cdr3_length: 17
d_call: -
j_call: TRBJ2-3
clone_size: -